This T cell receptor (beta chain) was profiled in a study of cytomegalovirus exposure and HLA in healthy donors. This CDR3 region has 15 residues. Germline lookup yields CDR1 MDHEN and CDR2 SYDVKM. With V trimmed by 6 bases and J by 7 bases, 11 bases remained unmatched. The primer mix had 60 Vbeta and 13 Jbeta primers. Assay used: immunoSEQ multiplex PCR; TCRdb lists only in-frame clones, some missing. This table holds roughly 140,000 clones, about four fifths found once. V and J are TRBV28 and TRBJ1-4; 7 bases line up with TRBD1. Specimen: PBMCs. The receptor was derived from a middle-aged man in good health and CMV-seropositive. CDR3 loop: CASRPVGGGGEKLFF. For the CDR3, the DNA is TGTGCCAGCAGACCCGTTGGAGGGGGCGGTGAAAAACTGTTTTTT.